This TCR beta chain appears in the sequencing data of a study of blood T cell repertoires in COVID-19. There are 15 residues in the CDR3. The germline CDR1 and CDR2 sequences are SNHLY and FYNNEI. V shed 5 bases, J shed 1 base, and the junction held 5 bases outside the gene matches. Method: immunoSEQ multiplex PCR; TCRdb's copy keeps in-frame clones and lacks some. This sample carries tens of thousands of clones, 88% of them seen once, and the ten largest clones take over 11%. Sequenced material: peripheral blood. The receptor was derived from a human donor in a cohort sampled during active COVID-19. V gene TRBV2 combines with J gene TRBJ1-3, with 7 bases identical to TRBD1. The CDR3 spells CASSIGTASGNTIYF. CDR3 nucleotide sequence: TGTGCCAGCAGTATCGGGACAGCTTCTGGAAACACCATATATTTT. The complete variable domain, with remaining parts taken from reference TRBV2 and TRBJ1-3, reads EPEVTQTPSHQVTQMGQEVILRCVPISNHLYFYWYRQILGQKVEFLVSFYNNEISEKSEIFDDQFSVERPDGSNFTLKIRSTKLEDSAMYFCASSIGTASGNTIYFGEGSWLTVV.